This T cell receptor (beta chain) was documented in a study of T-cell reconstitution after alpha-beta-depleted transplantation in children. It was with unique molecular identifiers that the TCRbeta library was prepared. TCRdb called the PCR reads again in MiXCR, with one record for every CDR3 protein. Among hundreds of thousands of distinct CDR3 sequences listed, about an eighth were seen once. Notes on the study in general: The study traced high day-60 TCRbeta diversity in some patients to surviving recipient T cells and thymic progenitors. Newly produced T cells mostly provided counts and TCRbeta diversity after one year, as hyperexpanded clones declined. As was reported, about two months after transplant, alpha-beta T cells came from several hundred expanded graft clones.

This CDR3 has 12 amino acids. Germline V gene sequence: CDR1 SQVTM, CDR2 ANQGSEA. V was cut by 1 base and J by 7 bases, with 7 bases left in between. This clonotype was picked up many times. The target antigen is unknown. Specimen: PBMCs, collected before TCRalphabeta/CD19-depleted stem cell transplant. The origin of this receptor is a girl aged 2 to 9 with congenital amegakaryocytic thrombocytopenia, due to receive a stem cell transplant. The chain recombines TRBV29-1 with TRBJ2-2; no firm D call. The CDR3, as DNA: TGCAGCGTTGAAGGGCCAATCGGGGAGCTGTTTTTT. Translation gives CSVEGPIGELFF.